What follows are 8 T cell receptor beta chains derived from one specimen sequenced in a study of cytomegalovirus exposure and HLA in healthy donors. PCR employed 60 Vbeta and 13 Jbeta primers. Sequencing was performed with immunoSEQ multiplex PCR; in TCRdb, only in-frame clones are kept and a portion is missing. This repertoire shows about 200,000 clones, roughly 80% found once; its top ten account for less than 2%. The sequencing sample was made of PBMCs. These TCRs come from a woman younger than 35 in good health and CMV-seronegative.

The CDR3 DNA sequence: TGTGCCAGCGCCCAAGCTCAGGTTAGCGGGCACAATGAGCAGTTCTTC. Translating gives CASAQAQVSGHNEQFF. V and J are TRBV21-1 and TRBJ2-1; the table's D gene call, TRBD2, was not cross checked with the DNA. TRBV21-1 is a documented pseudogene. The CDR3 is made up of 16 amino acids.

This clone appeared once. V is TRBV18 and J is TRBJ1-5; weak D call: TRBD1 (5 bases). Germline V lookup: CDR1 KGHSH, CDR2 LQKENI. V lost 3 bases and J lost 0, with 12 bases in between. The CDR3 runs to 16 residues. The CDR3 here is CASSPAGPYSNQPQHF. In nucleotides, the CDR3 is TGTGCCAGCTCACCGGCGGGACCCTATAGCAATCAGCCCCAGCATTTT.

The rearrangement links TRBV28 to TRBJ2-3; D is possibly TRBD2 (6 bases). The CDR3 consists of 14 residues. The germline V gene has CDR1 MDHEN and CDR2 SYDVKM. The V end was cut by 2 bases, the J end by 3 bases, with 9 bases between. This chain's CDR3 is CASSLEGRTDTQYF. CDR3 sequence (DNA): TGTGCCAGCAGTTTAGAAGGGAGGACAGATACGCAGTATTTT.

The chain employs TRBV6-5 and TRBJ2-3; possibly TRBD2 for D (6 bases). CDR1 MNHEY and CDR2 SVGAGI come from the germline V gene. V lost 6 bases to trimming and J lost 2 bases, with 12 bases between them. This CDR3 has 14 amino acids. The CDR3 bases are TGTGCCAGCAGACGACTAGGAGTCACAGATACGCAGTATTTT. Translating it yields CASRRLGVTDTQYF.

The J gene is TRBJ2-4, the V gene TRBV4-1; TRBD1 aligns across 9 bases. V lost 1 base to trimming and J lost 3 bases; unmatched junction nucleotides: 7. CDR1 and CDR2 from the germline V gene are MGHRA and YSYEKL. The CDR3 length is 17 residues. Here the CDR3 reads CASSQGRQGDGKNIQYF. In DNA, the CDR3 is TGCGCCAGCAGCCAAGGGCGACAGGGGGACGGCAAAAACATTCAGTACTTC.

V is TRBV30 and J is TRBJ1-2; D unresolved. Trimming pared 2 bases from V and 7 bases from J, leaving 14 bases between. Germline V CDR1 and CDR2: GTSNPN, SVGIG (reference sequence). The CDR3 runs 13 residues. CDR3: CAWSFREYSGYTF. CDR3 sequence (DNA): TGTGCCTGGAGTTTCCGGGAATACTCTGGCTACACCTTC.

The chain joins TRBV5-1 to TRBJ1-2; 7 bases match TRBD1. V lost 1 base and J lost 1; bases outside the gene matches: 10. Per germline, CDR1 SGHRS and CDR2 YFSETQ. There are 17 residues in the CDR3. CDR3 residues: CASSLSTGQSLNYGYTF. The CDR3 region has the DNA TGCGCCAGCAGCTTGTCCACGGGACAGAGTCTTAACTATGGCTACACCTTC.

The V gene is TRBV4-3, the J gene TRBJ2-5; TRBD2 matches at 8 bases. Unmatched junction bases numbered 8, after V lost 0 bases and J lost 5 bases. Germline CDR1 and CDR2: LGHNA and YSLEER. The CDR3 has 16 amino acids. The CDR3 reads CASSQDGLAVGETQYF. In nucleotides, the CDR3 is TGCGCCAGCAGCCAAGACGGACTAGCTGTAGGGGAGACCCAGTACTTC.